Each of the 2 T cell receptor beta chains below was sequenced from the same sample in a study of blood T cells in healthy people across ages. The authors ran a second PCR of roughly 6 to 11 cycles using a sample-barcoded 5' primer and a J-beta primer mix. TCRdb independently ran MiXCR on the 5' RACE reads; one entry per CDR3 protein. The repertoire consists of hundreds of thousands of distinct CDR3 sequences, with around three fifths occurring once and the leading ten covering roughly 34%. What was sequenced was blood. The receptors here all came from a man aged 60 to 69 in good health.

This clonotype has only a few counts. V and J are TRBV21-1 and TRBJ2-7; TRBD1, the table's D call, lacks a check against the DNA. TRBV21-1 is an annotated pseudogene. The CDR3 contains 15 residues. The CDR3 DNA follows: TGTGCCAGCAGCAAAGGGGGCGGGTGTCCCTACGAGCAGTACTTC. This translates into CASSKGGGCPYEQYF.

The rearrangement links TRBV6-5 to TRBJ2-3; a possible D gene is TRBD2 (5 bases). The CDR3 spans 12 residues. Germline V lookup: CDR1 MNHEY, CDR2 SVGAGI. Trimming removed 5 bases at V and 7 bases at J, with 10 bases between. The CDR3 sequence: CASSETRYTQYF. Here the CDR3 DNA reads TGTGCCAGCAGTGAAACTAGATATACGCAGTATTTT.